This TCR beta chain was profiled in a study of blood T cell repertoires in COVID-19. Study as a whole: In each case, the material was cDNA or gDNA derived from T cells, B-cell-depleted T cells, or PBMCs.

V gave up 2 bases and J gave up 1 base, with 8 bases separating them. Germline CDR1 is MNHNS and CDR2 is SASEGT. The CDR3 totals 14 residues. Profiling relied on immunoSEQ multiplex PCR, and the TCRdb table lists in-frame clones only, not all of them. Here the sample spans about 430,000 clones, more than 70% being singletons. Participants came from 24 US areas, aged roughly 18 to 95 years. This chain joins TRBV6-1 and TRBJ1-1; no definite D call. This TCR was recovered from a woman aged 18 to 35 who had been exposed to COVID-19. Specimen: PBMCs or T cells enriched from blood (not recorded which). CDR3 coding DNA: TGTGCCAGCAGTGAATCTGCAGGGAACACTGAAGCTTTCTTT. Translating gives CASSESAGNTEAFF.